This T cell receptor (beta chain) was sequenced during a study of T-cell memory formation after mild COVID-19. Study-wide results and limits: Day 15 to 85 contractors were CD4/CD8 balanced; later expanders leaned CD4+. Second-wave clones reaching peak frequency on day 37 lacked confirmed SARS-CoV-2 specificity.

This clonotype was detected a few times. The antigen remains undetermined. TCR alpha and TCR beta cDNA libraries carrying sample barcodes and UMIs were produced by 5'RACE using constant-segment primers. TCRdb recomputed calls from the 5' RACE reads with MiXCR, one row per CDR3 protein. Among about 440,000 distinct CDR3 sequences listed, around 18% were seen once. CDR3 length: 15 amino acids. V was clipped by 4 bases and J by 1 base; unmatched bases: 5. Germline-derived CDR1 and CDR2 are MNHEY and SVGAGI. The sequenced material came from PBMCs or a T cell subset sorted from them (not recorded which). The TCR was taken from an adult woman who had mild COVID-19 (a few samples of this study predate the infection). Cell type and time point are not known. The V call is TRBV6-5, the J call TRBJ2-7, with 9 bases matching TRBD1. This CDR3 reads CASSWRDRASYEQYF. CDR3 nucleotides: TGTGCCAGCAGTTGGCGGGACAGGGCGTCCTACGAGCAGTACTTC.